These 29 T cell receptor beta chains were sequenced from one sample in a study of T cells in localized non-small cell lung cancer. Data came from immunoSEQ multiplex PCR; TCRdb stores just in-frame clones and leaves some out. Of 21,000 or so clones in the sample, roughly 84% were seen once. The sample here was PBMCs, taken before any cancer treatment. These receptors were obtained from a woman aged 35 to 75 with stage II squamous cell lung carcinoma.

The rearrangement joins TRBV2 to TRBJ2-5; 8 bases line up with TRBD2. The CDR3 consists of 14 residues. The trim removed 6 bases at V and 2 bases at J, leaving 5 bases unmatched. Germline CDR1 SNHLY, CDR2 FYNNEI. The CDR3 is CASRSGTSQETQYF. CDR3 nucleotide sequence: TGTGCCAGCAGGTCGGGGACTAGTCAAGAGACCCAGTACTTC.

The gene calls are TRBV7-8 and TRBJ1-2; a possible D gene is TRBD1 (6 bases). The CDR3 totals 13 residues. The V gene lost 6 bases and the J gene lost 0 bases, with 8 bases spanning the gap. Germline values: CDR1 SGHVS, CDR2 FQNEAQ. CDR3 loop: CASSRTANYGYTF. CDR3 coding DNA: TGTGCCAGCAGTAGGACAGCTAACTATGGCTACACCTTC.

This clone showed up just once. The chain has TRBV9 and TRBJ2-1; 11 positions match TRBD2. Trimming cost V 3 bases and J 10 bases; bases outside gene matches: 6. The CDR3 spans 14 residues. Looked up from germline, CDR1 is SGDLS and CDR2 is YYNGEE. The DNA of the CDR3 is TGTGCCAGCAGCGAACTAGCGGGAGTCGGCGAGCAGTTCTTC. Protein sequence: CASSELAGVGEQFF.

CDR3 protein: CASSLSLGDEQYF. In nucleotides, the CDR3 is TGTGCCAGCAGCTTATCACTCGGGGACGAGCAGTACTTC. The chain combines TRBV7-7 with TRBJ2-7; maybe TRBD2 (5 bases). The CDR3 totals 13 residues. Germline V gives CDR1 SSHAT, CDR2 FNYEAQ (reference sequence). The V and J ends lost 2 bases and 5 bases respectively, with 10 bases between them.

The chain has TRBV7-6 and TRBJ1-3; 8 bases match TRBD1. CDR1 SGHVS and CDR2 FNYEAQ come from the germline V gene. The CDR3 contains 15 residues. After removal of 4 bases from V and 3 bases from J, the junction contained 5 bases not matched to a gene. The DNA for the CDR3 is TGTGCCAGCAGCTCTGACAGGGGAGGTGGAAACACCATATATTTT. Residues: CASSSDRGGGNTIYF.

The CDR3 reads CASSLDRNNEQFF. In DNA form, the CDR3 reads TGTGCCAGCAGCTTAGACAGAAACAATGAGCAGTTCTTC. The V gene is TRBV11-2, the J gene TRBJ2-1; D unclear. Germline V CDR1 and CDR2: SGHAT, FQNNGV. The V end lost 0 bases, the J end lost 5 bases, and 5 bases lay between the germline ends. CDR3 length: 13 amino acids.

The rearrangement uses TRBV11-3 and TRBJ2-7; D possibly corresponds to TRBD1 (6 bases). From germline, CDR1 is SGHNT and CDR2 YENEEA. This CDR3 comprises 15 residues. V was trimmed by 4 bases and J by 2 bases, leaving 15 bases between them. CDR3 sequence reads: CASSYRGTDTYEQYF. The CDR3 region has the DNA TGTGCCAGCAGCTATAGGGGGACGGACACCTACGAGCAGTACTTC. The whole variable domain, remainder taken from reference TRBV11-3 and TRBJ2-7, is EAGVVQSPRYKIIEKKQPVAFWCNPISGHNTLYWYLQNLGQGPELLIRYENEEAVDDSQLPKDRFSAERLKGVDSTLKIQPAELGDSAVYLCASSYRGTDTYEQYFGPGTRLTVT.

The chain combines TRBV18 with TRBJ2-5, with a weak D call TRBD2 (5 bases). The CDR3 is 16 residues long. V was shortened by 3 bases and J by 2 bases, with 16 bases between the two germline ends. CDR1 is KGHSH, CDR2 LQKENI, per germline. Here the CDR3 reads CASSPRPGRGQETQYF. The CDR3 DNA sequence: TGTGCCAGCTCACCTCGGCCGGGGAGAGGACAAGAGACCCAGTACTTC.

This sequence joins TRBV5-8 and TRBJ2-3, with TRBD2 as a possible D gene (5 bases). Germline lookup yields CDR1 SGHTS and CDR2 YDEGEE. The CDR3 has 13 amino acids. The V gene lost 3 bases and the J gene lost 7 bases, with 12 bases spanning the gap. The CDR3 nucleotides read TGTGCCAGCAGCTCGGTCCACGGGAATACGCAGTATTTT. Amino acid sequence: CASSSVHGNTQYF.

This clone has only one observation. The chain couples TRBV5-1 to TRBJ2-2; D might be TRBD1 or TRBD2, each matching 6 bases. The CDR3 loop spans 15 amino acids. The V gene's germline CDR1 is SGHRS and CDR2 YFSETQ. Trimming removed 6 bases at V and 4 bases at J, with 16 bases between. Here the CDR3 DNA reads TGCGCCAGCACCCAACGAGAGGGGGGCACCGGGGAGCTGTTTTTT. Amino acid sequence: CASTQREGGTGELFF.

The rearrangement links TRBV28 to TRBJ1-2, with D uncertain. From germline, CDR1 is MDHEN and CDR2 SYDVKM. V dropped 4 bases and J dropped 4 bases, with 10 bases sitting between them. There are 13 residues in the CDR3. CDR3 sequence (DNA): TGTGCCAGCAGTTCCGATCCGTTCTATGGCTACACCTTC. It is translated as CASSSDPFYGYTF.

This clone was seen more than once but under ten times. The V call is TRBV6-4, the J call TRBJ2-5; D unclear. The CDR3 runs to 15 residues. Trimming removed 2 bases at V and 10 bases at J, with 20 bases between. Germline V CDR1 and CDR2: MRHNA, SNTAGT. CDR3 sequence: CASSDPVRNGVGQYF. Written as DNA, the CDR3 is TGTGCCAGCAGTGACCCAGTAAGGAATGGAGTAGGCCAGTACTTC.

The chain employs TRBV29-1 and TRBJ1-5; 9 positions agree with TRBD1. The CDR3 runs to 13 residues. Germline V gene lookup returns CDR1 SQVTM and CDR2 ANQGSEA. The V segment lost 7 bases and the J segment 3 bases; nucleotides outside the gene matches: 4. CDR3 protein: CSAGQGNNQPQHF. In nucleotides, the CDR3 is TGCAGCGCGGGACAGGGCAACAATCAGCCCCAGCATTTT.

The genes are TRBV19 and TRBJ2-5, with D uncertain. This CDR3 contains 14 residues. The germline CDR1 and CDR2 sequences are LNHDA and SQIVND (reference sequence). Trimming pared 5 bases from V and 6 bases from J, leaving 16 bases between. CDR3: CASSARSGEQTQYF. The DNA of the CDR3 is TGTGCCAGTAGTGCCCGTTCAGGAGAGCAGACCCAGTACTTC.

J is TRBJ1-5 and V is TRBV27, with unresolved D. Germline V lookup: CDR1 MNHEY, CDR2 SMNVEV (reference sequence). Deletions cut 11 bases from V and 10 bases from J, with 18 bases between. This CDR3 contains 12 residues. CDR3 residues: CACGQVFYPQHF. In nucleotides, the CDR3 is TGTGCCTGCGGGCAGGTCTTTTACCCCCAGCATTTT.

The rearrangement uses TRBV7-9 and TRBJ2-3, with D uncertain. The CDR3 length is 11 residues. V lost 6 bases to trimming and J lost 4 bases, with 5 bases between them. In germline, CDR1 is SEHNR, CDR2 FQNEAQ (reference sequence). The CDR3 DNA reads TGTGCCAGCAGTTCCGCAGATACGCAGTATTTT. This translates into CASSSADTQYF. Using reference TRBV7-9 and TRBJ2-3 for the parts outside the CDR3, the full variable domain is DTGVSQNPRHKITKRGQNVTFRCDPISEHNRLYWYRQTLGQGPEFLTYFQNEAQLEKSRLLSDRFSAERPKGSFSTLEIQRTEQGDSAMYLCASSSADTQYFGPGTRLTVL.

This chain links TRBV18 with TRBJ2-3, with D tentatively TRBD2 (5 bases). The germline V and J ends were trimmed by 3 bases and 3 bases, with 16 bases remaining between them. Germline V lookup: CDR1 KGHSH, CDR2 LQKENI. The CDR3 has 16 residues. The CDR3 spells CASSPLARQRTDTQYF. CDR3 in DNA: TGTGCCAGCTCACCCCTAGCAAGACAAAGGACAGATACGCAGTATTTT.

The chain recombines TRBV4-2 with TRBJ1-2; D remains ambiguous. V was trimmed by 0 bases and J by 0 bases, leaving 14 bases between them. Germline CDR1 and CDR2: LGHNA and YNFKEQ. The CDR3 length is 17 residues. Here the CDR3 reads CASSQDVANSPNYGYTF. The DNA for the CDR3 is TGTGCCAGCAGCCAAGATGTGGCAAACTCTCCTAACTATGGCTACACCTTC.

The rearrangement uses TRBV28 and TRBJ2-1; D is unclear. This CDR3 is built from 14 residues. Trimming removed 4 bases at V and 4 bases at J, with 11 bases between. CDR1 and CDR2 from the germline V gene are MDHEN and SYDVKM. The CDR3 here is CASSSRTNYNEQFF. The CDR3 nucleotides read TGTGCCAGCAGTTCCCGGACGAATTACAATGAGCAGTTCTTC.

This sequence joins TRBV11-2 and TRBJ2-7; D uncertain. Germline V gene sequence: CDR1 SGHAT, CDR2 FQNNGV. V lost 5 bases to trimming and J lost 0 bases, with 17 bases between them. The CDR3 covers 16 residues. In DNA, the CDR3 is TGTGCCAGCAGCCCCTGGTTGAGGAAGAGCTCCTACGAGCAGTACTTC. Translating gives CASSPWLRKSSYEQYF.

The chain has TRBV4-1 and TRBJ2-1, with D possibly being TRBD2 (5 bases). This CDR3 is built from 14 residues. V lost 3 bases, J lost 2 bases, and 8 bases lay in between. Per the germline V gene, CDR1 is MGHRA and CDR2 is YSYEKL. The CDR3, as DNA: TGCGCCAGCAGCCAGCTAGCAGCCTACAATGAGCAGTTCTTC. Encoded protein: CASSQLAAYNEQFF.

The rearrangement links TRBV2 to TRBJ2-5; 8 nucleotides line up with TRBD1. Looked up from germline, CDR1 is SNHLY and CDR2 is FYNNEI. The CDR3 covers 14 residues. The ends lost 4 bases at V and 2 bases at J; junction bases unmatched: 3. CDR3 sequence: CASSVGTGQETQYF. Here the CDR3 DNA reads TGTGCCAGCAGTGTGGGGACAGGTCAAGAGACCCAGTACTTC.

The V gene is TRBV9, the J gene TRBJ2-2; the D call may be TRBD1 or TRBD2 (5 bases each). CDR1 is SGDLS, CDR2 YYNGEE, per germline. The CDR3 covers 13 residues. Between the trimmed V and J ends, which lost 3 bases and 6 bases, there was a span of 9 bases. CDR3 residues: CASSAQGPGELFF. The CDR3 nucleotides are TGTGCCAGCAGCGCCCAGGGACCCGGGGAGCTGTTTTTT. Together with reference TRBV9 and TRBJ2-2, the CDR3 gives the full variable domain: DSGVTQTPKHLITATGQRVTLRCSPRSGDLSVYWYQQSLDQGLQFLIQYYNGEERAKGNILERFSAQQFPDLHSELNLSSLELGDSALYFCASSAQGPGELFFGEGSRLTVL.

This chain links TRBV7-2 with TRBJ1-1; no clear D. The CDR3 extends over 15 amino acids. CDR1 is SGHTA, CDR2 FQGNSA, per germline. V lost 6 bases and J lost 1, with 15 bases in between. DNA of the CDR3: TGTGCCAGCAGTGTTACGGCCCTCAGGAACACTGAAGCTTTCTTT. This encodes CASSVTALRNTEAFF. The whole variable domain, remainder taken from reference TRBV7-2 and TRBJ1-1, is GAGVSQSPSNKVTEKGKDVELRCDPISGHTALYWYRQSLGQGLEFLIYFQGNSAPDKSGLPSDRFSAERTGGSVSTLTIQRTQQEDSAVYLCASSVTALRNTEAFFGQGTRLTVV.

V usage is TRBV5-1 and J usage is TRBJ2-5, with 9 bases aligning to TRBD2. The J segment lost 5 bases and the V segment lost 1 base, leaving 6 bases of the junction unmatched. The germline V gene has CDR1 SGHRS and CDR2 YFSETQ. This CDR3 has 15 amino acids. CDR3 sequence (DNA): TGCGCCAGCAGCTTGATAGCGGGAGTTGACGAGACCCAGTACTTC. It translates to CASSLIAGVDETQYF.

V is TRBV6-5 and J is TRBJ1-5, with D tentatively TRBD1 (5 bases). Looked up from germline, CDR1 is MNHEY and CDR2 is SVGAGI. Trimming shortened V by 4 bases and J by 7 bases, and 20 bases separated the two germline ends. This CDR3 has 16 residues. CDR3 in amino acids: CASSFGTSGGGQPQHF. CDR3 nucleotide sequence: TGTGCCAGCAGTTTCGGGACCTCCGGGGGAGGGCAGCCCCAGCATTTT.

This clone has just one count. The rearrangement joins TRBV7-6 to TRBJ2-3, with D perhaps matching TRBD1 (5 bases). Per the germline V gene, CDR1 is SGHVS and CDR2 is FNYEAQ. The CDR3 spans 17 residues. The V and J ends lost 1 base and 4 bases respectively, with 18 bases between them. CDR3 amino acids: CASSLGRSGIPADTQYF. In DNA, the CDR3 is TGTGCCAGCAGCTTAGGAAGGTCAGGGATTCCCGCAGATACGCAGTATTTT. The full variable domain, rest sourced from reference TRBV7-6 and TRBJ2-3, is GAGVSQSPRYKVTKRGQDVALRCDPISGHVSLYWYRQALGQGPEFLTYFNYEAQQDKSGLPNDRFSAERPEGSISTLTIQRTEQRDSAMYRCASSLGRSGIPADTQYFGPGTRLTVL.

This clone was detected a few times. The chain has TRBV2 and TRBJ1-2; 7 bases are shared with TRBD1. Germline assignment: CDR1 SNHLY and CDR2 FYNNEI. The ends lost 2 bases at V and 7 bases at J; junction bases unmatched: 16. The CDR3 totals 17 residues. The CDR3 region is CASSETPDRARVVGYTF. For the CDR3, the DNA is TGTGCCAGCAGTGAAACCCCCGACAGGGCCCGTGTCGTTGGCTACACCTTC.

The genes are TRBV2 and TRBJ1-5, with TRBD1 identical over 8 bases. Germline trimming cut 6 bases from V and 2 bases from J; bases unmatched to any gene: 3. The CDR3 is made up of 14 amino acids. Germline V gene lookup returns CDR1 SNHLY and CDR2 FYNNEI. The CDR3 loop reads CASRTGGGNQPQHF. The CDR3 DNA sequence: TGTGCCAGCAGAACAGGGGGTGGCAATCAGCCCCAGCATTTT.